This is a list of T cell receptor beta chains from one sample in a study of T cells in Graves' hyperthyroidism and ophthalmopathy. TCRdb used MiXCR to reprocess the multiplex PCR reads, holding one entry per CDR3 protein. This sample yields some 510,000 distinct CDR3 sequences, of which less than 25% are seen a single time; about 25% belongs to the top ten. Input material: blood. These receptor sequences come from a man between 18 and 29 years old with Graves' hyperthyroidism. Each CDR3 is given with its conserved first and last residue. A D gene is named only where the DNA matches it firmly. A row's size may be missing; if present it is once, few, many or a size class.

v_gene	j_gene	abundance	d_gene	CDR3nt	CDR3aa
TRBV20-1	TRBJ2-7	-	TRBD2	TGCAGTGCTAGACCGGGACTAGGATACGAGCAGTACTTC	CSARPGLGYEQYF
TRBV27	TRBJ1-1	many	-	TGTGCCAGCAGTGATACAGGAGGAACTGAAGCTTTCTTT	CASSDTGGTEAFF
TRBV6-5	TRBJ2-2	-	TRBD2	TGTGCCAGCAGTACTAGCGGGAGGGCAACCGGGGAGCTGTTTTTT	CASSTSGRATGELFF
TRBV15	TRBJ1-1	once	-	TGTGCCACCAGCATTGACAGATACACTGAAGCTTTCTTT	CATSIDRYTEAFF
TRBV5-1	TRBJ1-3	many	-	TGCGCCAGCAGCAGTGCGGGAAATACTGGAAACACCATATATTTT	CASSSAGNTGNTIYF
TRBV30	TRBJ1-2	many	-	TGTGCCTGGCGTTACTATCAAGGGTATGGCTACACCTTC	CAWRYYQGYGYTF
TRBV27	TRBJ2-7	-	TRBD2	TGTGCCAGCAGTTGGGGCGGGAGGGGCTCCTACGAGCAGTACTTC	CASSWGGRGSYEQYF
TRBV12-3/TRBV12-4	TRBJ1-3	many	-	TGTGCCAGCAGTTTAGCAGGGGACGGAAACACCATATATTTT	CASSLAGDGNTIYF
TRBV24-1	TRBJ1-1	many	-	TGTGCCATCCCGGAGGTCTCAAGGCGGACTGAAGCTTTCTTT	CAIPEVSRRTEAFF
TRBV6-1	TRBJ1-2	many	-	TGTGCCAGCAGTGAGTACACCGCTAGCGGCTACACCTTC	CASSEYTASGYTF
TRBV6-1	TRBJ2-7	-	TRBD1	TGTGCCAGCAGTGATCAGGACAGGGGCTCGAACGAGCAGTACTTC	CASSDQDRGSNEQYF
TRBV12-3/TRBV12-4	TRBJ2-2	-	-	TGTGCCAGCAGTTTCACCGCGCTGGAGGGCCGGGAGCTGTTTTTT	CASSFTALEGRELFF
TRBV11-2	TRBJ2-5	few	TRBD2	TGTGCCAGCAGCCCCGACGAGGCTAGCGGGGGGATGGGGGAGACCCAGTACTTC	CASSPDEASGGMGETQYF
TRBV30	TRBJ2-7	-	TRBD1	TGTGCCTGGAATAAGGACAGGGCCTACGAGCAGTACTTC	CAWNKDRAYEQYF
TRBV10-3	TRBJ1-5	many	-	TGTGCCATCAGTCCCGACCGGGATCAGCCCCAGCATTTT	CAISPDRDQPQHF
TRBV7-8	TRBJ2-2	few	TRBD1	TGTGCCAGCAGCAGGGGACAGGGGGCGTCCACCGGGGAGCTGTTTTTT	CASSRGQGASTGELFF
TRBV14	TRBJ2-7	-	-	TGTGCCAGCAGCCATTGGGACAAATCCTCTCCCTGCGAGCAGTACTTC	CASSHWDKSSPCEQYF
TRBV4-1	TRBJ1-5	-	TRBD1	TGCGCCAGCAGCCAAGATCGGGCAGGGGGGCATCAGCCCCAGCATTTT	CASSQDRAGGHQPQHF
TRBV20-1	TRBJ1-5	many	-	TGCAGTGCTAGACGGCTGAATCAGCCCCAGCATTTT	CSARRLNQPQHF
TRBV6-1	TRBJ2-4	many	-	TGTGCCGGCAGGGGCACCAAAAACATTCAGTACTTC	CAGRGTKNIQYF
TRBV2	TRBJ2-3	few	-	TGTGCCAGCTGCATTGTAGATACGCAGTATTTT	CASCIVDTQYF
TRBV4-1	TRBJ1-5	many	-	TGCGCCAGCAGCCACAGCTCGGCGCGAGGACAGCCCCAGCATTTT	CASSHSSARGQPQHF
TRBV6-5	TRBJ2-5	many	TRBD2	TGTGCCAGCAGCCGGGTTATAGGTAGCGGGGGTAGGGAGACCCAGTACTTC	CASSRVIGSGGRETQYF